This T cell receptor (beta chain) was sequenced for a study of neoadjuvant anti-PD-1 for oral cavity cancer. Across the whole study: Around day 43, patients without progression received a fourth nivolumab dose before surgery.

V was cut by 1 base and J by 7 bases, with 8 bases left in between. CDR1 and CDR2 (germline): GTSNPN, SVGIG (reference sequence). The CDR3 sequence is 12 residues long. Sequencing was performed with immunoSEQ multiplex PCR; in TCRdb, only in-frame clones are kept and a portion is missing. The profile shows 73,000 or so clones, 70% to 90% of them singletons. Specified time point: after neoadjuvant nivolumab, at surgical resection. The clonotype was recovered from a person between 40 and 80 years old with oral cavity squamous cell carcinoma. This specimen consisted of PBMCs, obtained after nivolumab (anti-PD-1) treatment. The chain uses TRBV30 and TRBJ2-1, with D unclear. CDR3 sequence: CAWSAVVNEQFF. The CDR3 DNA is TGTGCCTGGAGTGCGGTAGTGAATGAGCAGTTCTTC.